This T cell receptor beta chain was captured by sequencing in a study of beta chain features in type 1 diabetes. Study context: The patients were much like the healthy donors in age, gender and cell yields.

For this clone: Antigen specificity is unknown.

The sequenced template was cDNA made from the entire isolated RNA. Sequenced by immunoSEQ multiplex PCR; TCRdb stores in-frame clones only, minus some. The table has approximately 160,000 clones, 10% to 13% seen once. Study outcomes and limitations: Fewer insertions but more deletions were seen at VDJ junctions in type 1 diabetes patients. Shorter TCRB CDR3s, moderately but significantly so, marked every one of the four CD4+ subsets in Type 1 diabetes patients.

The sequencing input was central memory CD4+ T cells from blood. The sequence derives from a man younger than 40 with type 1 diabetes.

Written as DNA, the CDR3 is TGTGCCAGCAGCTTAGGTTGGCCTAGCGGGAGCCAAGAGACCCAGTACTTC. Its protein is CASSLGWPSGSQETQYF. This chain links TRBV7-9 with TRBJ2-5; TRBD2 matches 10 bases. This CDR3 contains 17 residues. V lost 1 base and J lost 1; bases outside the gene matches: 6. Germline loops: CDR1 SEHNR, CDR2 FQNEAQ (reference sequence).